Each of the 12 T cell receptor beta chains below was sequenced from the same sample in a study of T cell responses to AZD1222 COVID-19 vaccine. Clones were sequenced by immunoSEQ multiplex PCR, and TCRdb holds only the in-frame ones, with some missing. The sample lists about 92,000 clones, about 86% seen once, with over 9% in the top ten. Sequences were derived from peripheral blood, sampled on day 0 of MenACWY control vaccination. Receptors were obtained from an adult in good health.

The chain employs TRBV19 and TRBJ1-2; D not certain. Germline-derived CDR1 and CDR2 are LNHDA and SQIVND (reference sequence). V was shortened by 1 base and J by 8 bases, with 8 bases between the two germline ends. CDR3 length: 12 residues. The CDR3 spells CASSIGAVGYTF. The CDR3 DNA follows: TGTGCCAGTAGTATAGGAGCCGTCGGCTACACCTTC.

V gene TRBV5-1 combines with J gene TRBJ2-1, with TRBD2 matching over 10 bases. Germline CDR1 and CDR2: SGHRS and YFSETQ. This CDR3 is 18 amino acids long. V lost 0 bases to trimming and J lost 0 bases; unmatched junction nucleotides: 6. CDR3 coding DNA: TGCGCCAGCAGCTTGGGGCTAGCGGGGGCCGTCTCCTACAATGAGCAGTTCTTC. It translates to CASSLGLAGAVSYNEQFF.

CDR3 region: CASSLDRDDNYEQYF. The CDR3, as DNA: TGTGCCAGCAGCTTAGATAGGGACGATAACTACGAGCAGTACTTC. The chain recombines TRBV11-2 with TRBJ2-7, with D perhaps matching TRBD1 or TRBD2 (5 bases each). This CDR3 has 15 amino acids. CDR1 is SGHAT, CDR2 FQNNGV, per germline. V gave up 0 bases and J gave up 3 bases, with 12 bases separating them. Looking up the rest from reference TRBV11-2 and TRBJ2-7 gives the full variable domain: EAGVAQSPRYKIIEKRQSVAFWCNPISGHATLYWYQQILGQGPKLLIQFQNNGVVDDSQLPKDRFSAERLKGVDSTLKIQPAKLEDSAVYLCASSLDRDDNYEQYFGPGTRLTVT.

The V call is TRBV6-6, the J call TRBJ1-6; TRBD1 is a possible D gene (6 bases). Per germline, CDR1 MNHNY and CDR2 SVGAGI (reference sequence). V shed 4 bases and J shed 4 bases, with 8 bases lying between them. The CDR3 has 14 amino acids. This chain's CDR3 is CASSFQGYNSPLHF. DNA of the CDR3: TGTGCCAGCAGTTTCCAGGGGTATAATTCACCCCTCCACTTT.

The chain is built from TRBV10-3 and TRBJ1-3; 9 bases are a match to TRBD1. Germline CDR1 and CDR2: ENHRY and SYGVKD. The CDR3 consists of 13 residues. V lost 6 bases and J lost 8; bases outside the gene matches: 5. The CDR3 loop reads CAISPGQGDTIYF. In DNA form, the CDR3 reads TGTGCCATCAGCCCGGGACAGGGTGACACCATATATTTT.

V is TRBV2 and J is TRBJ2-3; no clear D. The CDR3 contains 12 residues. Per the germline V gene, CDR1 is SNHLY and CDR2 is FYNNEI. Trimming left V 8 bases short and J 6 bases short, with 12 bases between. CDR3 DNA sequence: TGTGCCAGCTCCCGGCTTGGGGATACGCAGTATTTT. Amino acid sequence: CASSRLGDTQYF.

The chain links TRBV28 to TRBJ2-7; TRBD1 matches 7 bases. V trimming: 8 bases; J trimming: 5 bases; junction bases outside the gene matches: 3. The length of the CDR3 is 11 residues. The germline V gene has CDR1 MDHEN and CDR2 SYDVKM. For the CDR3, the DNA is TGTGCCAGCCAGGGGGACCACGAGCAGTACTTC. This encodes CASQGDHEQYF.

The CDR3 region is CASKSGGSSYEQYF. In nucleotides, the CDR3 is TGTGCCAGCAAGTCTGGCGGGTCTTCCTACGAGCAGTACTTC. The J gene is TRBJ2-7, the V gene TRBV5-5; D may be TRBD2 (5 bases). Germline assignment: CDR1 SGHKS and CDR2 YYEKEE (reference sequence). The CDR3 has 14 amino acids. V was shortened by 6 bases and J by 1 base, with 14 bases between the two germline ends.

The gene calls are TRBV30 and TRBJ1-6; D may be TRBD1 (5 bases). The CDR3 totals 15 residues. Germline V gene data show CDR1 as GTSNPN and CDR2 as SVGIG (reference sequence). Trimming left V 3 bases short and J 5 bases short, with 14 bases between. The CDR3 here is CAWRSRGGNNSPLHF. The CDR3 nucleotides are TGTGCCTGGAGGTCACGCGGGGGGAATAATTCACCCCTCCACTTT.

This chain links TRBV6-2 or TRBV6-3 with TRBJ2-1; 11 bases are shared with TRBD1. CDR1 is MNHEY and CDR2 is SVGEGT in the germline V gene. The length of the CDR3 is 17 residues. Unmatched junction bases numbered 7, after V lost 2 bases and J lost 4 bases. The CDR3 coding sequence is TGTGCCAGCAGTTACCCGGGACAGGGGGTCCTTTACAATGAGCAGTTCTTC. Amino acids: CASSYPGQGVLYNEQFF.

In its sample, this clone was seen once. CDR3 protein: CASSLITGRGNQPQHF. In DNA, the CDR3 is TGTGCCAGCAGCTTAATAACAGGGAGGGGGAATCAGCCCCAGCATTTT. This rearrangement joins TRBV7-2 to TRBJ1-5; the D gene is possibly TRBD1 (6 bases). Germline CDR1 and CDR2: SGHTA and FQGNSA. There are 16 residues in the CDR3. The V and J ends lost 2 bases and 4 bases respectively, with 15 bases between them. Variable domain in full (rest from reference TRBV7-2 and TRBJ1-5): GAGVSQSPSNKVTEKGKDVELRCDPISGHTALYWYRQSLGQGLEFLIYFQGNSAPDKSGLPSDRFSAERTGGSVSTLTIQRTQQEDSAVYLCASSLITGRGNQPQHFGDGTRLSIL.

This chain links TRBV9 with TRBJ1-1, with a tentative D call TRBD1 (5 bases). CDR1 SGDLS and CDR2 YYNGEE come from the germline V gene. The CDR3 is made up of 17 amino acids. The V and J ends lost 0 bases and 0 bases respectively, with 15 bases between them. CDR3 sequence (DNA): TGTGCCAGCAGCGTAGGGCCCCCAGGGTCGGTGAACACTGAAGCTTTCTTT. This encodes CASSVGPPGSVNTEAFF.